The entry below gives a single TCR beta chain sequence along with its context. The antigen is undetermined. From germline, CDR1 is SGDLS and CDR2 YYNGEE. The CDR3 is 18 residues long. J lost 4 bases, V lost 4 bases, and 13 bases had no gene match. This sample was taken from a study of somatic mutations in cytotoxic T cells in rheumatoid arthritis. Study-wide points: Within 8 of 65 patients, the single biggest CD8+ clone made up more than 20% of CD8+ cells.

Profiling relied on immunoSEQ multiplex PCR, and the TCRdb table lists in-frame clones only, not all of them. The sample lists about 19,000 clones, less than 90% occurring once. Positive magnetic bead selection separated CD4+ and CD8+ cells, and flow cytometry confirmed purity. The origin of this receptor is a man aged 35 to 55 in good health. Sequencing input: CD8+ T cells sorted from blood. The chain is built from TRBV9 and TRBJ2-1; TRBD1 matches 11 bases. Here the CDR3 DNA reads TGTGCCAGCAGCCCGAGGACAGGGGGCCAAACCCTTTACAATGAGCAGTTCTTC. It specifies CASSPRTGGQTLYNEQFF.